These T cell receptor beta chains were read from a single sample in a study of beta chain features in type 1 diabetes. Data came from immunoSEQ multiplex PCR; TCRdb stores just in-frame clones and leaves some out. This table has hundreds of thousands of clones, over 14% appearing once. The sample comprised naive CD4+ T cells from blood. All receptors derive from a man younger than 35 with type 1 diabetes. Both conserved end residues are part of each CDR3. A D gene is named only where the DNA matches it firmly. The listing skips clone size in some rows; elsewhere it reads once, few, many or a size class.

cdr3_nt: TGTGCCAGCAGTTGGACAGGGGGCATTCGAGCTTTCTTT
cdr3_aa: CASSWTGGIRAFF
d_call: TRBD1
j_call: TRBJ1-1
v_call: TRBV6-7
cdr3_length: 13
clone_size: -

cdr3_nt: TGTGCCAGCAGCTTAGGTCCGGGATCTTTCAATGAGCAGTTCTTC
cdr3_aa: CASSLGPGSFNEQFF
d_call: -
j_call: TRBJ2-1
v_call: TRBV13
cdr3_length: 15
clone_size: -

cdr3_nt: TGTGCCAGCAGCTTGGCCAGTGCCGATACGCAGTATTTT
cdr3_aa: CASSLASADTQYF
d_call: -
j_call: TRBJ2-3
v_call: TRBV5-6
cdr3_length: 13
clone_size: -

cdr3_nt: TGTGCCAGCTCCAGAGTAGAGGGATTGAGAACTGAAGCTTTCTTT
cdr3_aa: CASSRVEGLRTEAFF
d_call: -
j_call: TRBJ1-1
v_call: TRBV18
cdr3_length: 15
clone_size: few

cdr3_nt: TGCGCCAGCAGCCGATTGACAGGGAAGTCTCTGTCATATGCCTCTGGGGCCAACGTCCTGACTTTC
cdr3_aa: CASSRLTGKSLSYASGANVLTF
d_call: TRBD1
j_call: TRBJ2-6
v_call: TRBV4-3
cdr3_length: 22
clone_size: -

cdr3_nt: TGTGTCGTAGCGGGGGGGCCAATTTACGAGCAGTACTTC
cdr3_aa: CVVAGGPIYEQYF
d_call: TRBD2
j_call: TRBJ2-7
v_call: TRBV28
cdr3_length: 13
clone_size: few

cdr3_nt: TGCGCCAGCAGCCCGCGGCCAGCGGGAGTCTTCACAGATACGCAGTATTTT
cdr3_aa: CASSPRPAGVFTDTQYF
d_call: TRBD2
j_call: TRBJ2-3
v_call: TRBV5-1
cdr3_length: 17
clone_size: -

cdr3_nt: TGTGCCAGCTCACTCCGGACAGGGGGCGAAGAGCAGTACTTC
cdr3_aa: CASSLRTGGEEQYF
d_call: TRBD1
j_call: TRBJ2-7
v_call: TRBV18
cdr3_length: 14
clone_size: few

cdr3_nt: TGTGCCAGCAGTAGTAGGGGGCCCACTGAAGCTTTCTTT
cdr3_aa: CASSSRGPTEAFF
d_call: TRBD1
j_call: TRBJ1-1
v_call: TRBV5-4
cdr3_length: 13
clone_size: few

cdr3_nt: TGTGCCAGCAGCGTACAGGGCTCGGGGGATACGCAGTATTTT
cdr3_aa: CASSVQGSGDTQYF
d_call: -
j_call: TRBJ2-3
v_call: TRBV7-9
cdr3_length: 14
clone_size: -

cdr3_nt: TGTGCCAGCAGCTTAGAATGGACAGAACAAGAGACCCAGTACTTC
cdr3_aa: CASSLEWTEQETQYF
d_call: -
j_call: TRBJ2-5
v_call: TRBV11-2
cdr3_length: 15
clone_size: few

cdr3_nt: TGTGCCAGCAGCTACACCGGGACAGGGTATCCCCGGGCTCAGCCCCAGCATTTT
cdr3_aa: CASSYTGTGYPRAQPQHF
d_call: TRBD1
j_call: TRBJ1-5
v_call: TRBV5-6
cdr3_length: 18
clone_size: -

cdr3_nt: TGTGCCAGTAGTGGGATAGCGGGGGCCGACACCGGGGAGCTGTTTTTT
cdr3_aa: CASSGIAGADTGELFF
d_call: TRBD2
j_call: TRBJ2-2
v_call: TRBV19
cdr3_length: 16
clone_size: few

cdr3_nt: TGTGCCAGCAGTTGGCAATCTGAGCAGTTCTTC
cdr3_aa: CASSWQSEQFF
d_call: -
j_call: TRBJ2-1
v_call: TRBV6-5
cdr3_length: 11
clone_size: few

cdr3_nt: TGTGCCAGCAGTTACCGAGGGACAGGGATGGATGGCTACACCTTC
cdr3_aa: CASSYRGTGMDGYTF
d_call: TRBD1
j_call: TRBJ1-2
v_call: TRBV6-5
cdr3_length: 15
clone_size: few

cdr3_nt: TGTGCCTGTCGGGGACTTCAGTGGACTGGTGAGCAGTTCTTC
cdr3_aa: CACRGLQWTGEQFF
d_call: -
j_call: TRBJ2-1
v_call: TRBV30
cdr3_length: 14
clone_size: -

cdr3_nt: TGTGCCAGCAGCCCACCCATTCAAGGACTAGTCACCGGGGAGCTGTTTTTT
cdr3_aa: CASSPPIQGLVTGELFF
d_call: TRBD2
j_call: TRBJ2-2
v_call: TRBV7-8
cdr3_length: 17
clone_size: few

cdr3_nt: TGTGCCTCCAAGGGCGACAGGCGTAATGAAAAACTGTTTTTT
cdr3_aa: CASKGDRRNEKLFF
d_call: -
j_call: TRBJ1-4
v_call: TRBV6-5
cdr3_length: 14
clone_size: -

cdr3_nt: TGTGCCAGCACGACTAGCGGGAGCCCGCAGTTCTTC
cdr3_aa: CASTTSGSPQFF
d_call: TRBD2
j_call: TRBJ2-1
v_call: TRBV6-1
cdr3_length: 12
clone_size: once

cdr3_nt: TGCAGTGCTGCTAAGGGAGGCACGCAGTATTTT
cdr3_aa: CSAAKGGTQYF
d_call: -
j_call: TRBJ2-3
v_call: TRBV20-1
cdr3_length: 11
clone_size: few

cdr3_nt: TGCGCCAGCAGCTTGGGACCCGCGGGAAGCTCCTACGAGCAGTACTTC
cdr3_aa: CASSLGPAGSSYEQYF
d_call: -
j_call: TRBJ2-7
v_call: TRBV5-1
cdr3_length: 16
clone_size: -

cdr3_nt: TGCAGCGTTGTCGGGCAGGGGGGCGAGCAGTACTTC
cdr3_aa: CSVVGQGGEQYF
d_call: -
j_call: TRBJ2-7
v_call: TRBV29-1
cdr3_length: 12
clone_size: few